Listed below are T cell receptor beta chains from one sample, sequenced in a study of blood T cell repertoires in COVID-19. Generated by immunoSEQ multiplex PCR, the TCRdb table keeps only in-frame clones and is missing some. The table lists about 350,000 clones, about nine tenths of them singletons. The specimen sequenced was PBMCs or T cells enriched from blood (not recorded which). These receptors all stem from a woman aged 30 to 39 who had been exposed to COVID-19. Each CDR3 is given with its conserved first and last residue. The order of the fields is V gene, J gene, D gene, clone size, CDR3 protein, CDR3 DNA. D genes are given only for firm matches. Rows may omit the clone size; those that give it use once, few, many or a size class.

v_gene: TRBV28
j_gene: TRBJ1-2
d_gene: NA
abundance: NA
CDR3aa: CASSLLARASSGYTF
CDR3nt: TGTGCCAGCAGTTTATTGGCCAGGGCTTCGTCGGGCTACACCTTC

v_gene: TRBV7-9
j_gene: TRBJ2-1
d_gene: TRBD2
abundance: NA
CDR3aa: CASSLTSGIYGNEQFF
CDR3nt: TGTGCCAGCAGCTTAACTAGCGGGATATATGGCAATGAGCAGTTCTTC

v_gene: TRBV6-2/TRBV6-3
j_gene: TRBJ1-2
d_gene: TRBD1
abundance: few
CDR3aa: CASSPSGTGDTYGYTF
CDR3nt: TGTGCCAGCAGCCCCTCCGGGACAGGTGACACCTATGGCTACACCTTC

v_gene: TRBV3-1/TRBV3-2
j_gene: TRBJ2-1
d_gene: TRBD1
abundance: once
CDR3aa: CASAPQGRLNNEQFF
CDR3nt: TGTGCCAGCGCACCACAGGGGCGATTAAACAATGAGCAGTTCTTC

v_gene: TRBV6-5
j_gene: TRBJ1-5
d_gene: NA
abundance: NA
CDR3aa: CASSYSHNQPQHF
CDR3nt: TGTGCCAGCAGTTACTCACACAATCAGCCCCAGCATTTT

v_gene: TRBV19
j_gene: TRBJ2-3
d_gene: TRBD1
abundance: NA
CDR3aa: CASSIEGQGAGSESTDTQYF
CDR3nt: TGTGCCAGTAGTATTGAGGGACAGGGGGCCGGTAGCGAGAGCACAGATACGCAGTATTTT

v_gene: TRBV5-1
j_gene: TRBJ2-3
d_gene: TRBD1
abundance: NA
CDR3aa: CASSLGAGGADTQYF
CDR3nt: TGCGCCAGCAGCTTGGGGGCAGGGGGCGCAGATACGCAGTATTTT

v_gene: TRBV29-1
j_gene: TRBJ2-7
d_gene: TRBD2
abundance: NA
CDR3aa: CSVGRTSEPYEQYF
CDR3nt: TGCAGCGTCGGACGAACTAGCGAGCCCTACGAGCAGTACTTC

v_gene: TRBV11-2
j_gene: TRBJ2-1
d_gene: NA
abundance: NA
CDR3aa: CASSIWGDEQFF
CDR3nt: TGTGCCAGCAGCATTTGGGGGGATGAGCAGTTCTTC

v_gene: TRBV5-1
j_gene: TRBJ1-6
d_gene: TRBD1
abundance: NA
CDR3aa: CASSLVARGENSPLHF
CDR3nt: TGCGCCAGCAGCTTGGTCGCCAGGGGGGAGAATTCACCCCTCCACTTT

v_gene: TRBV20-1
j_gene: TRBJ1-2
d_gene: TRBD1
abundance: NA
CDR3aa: CSASGTGYGYTF
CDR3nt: TGCAGTGCTAGTGGGACAGGATATGGCTACACCTTC

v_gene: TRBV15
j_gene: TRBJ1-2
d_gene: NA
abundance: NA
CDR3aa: CATSRVSLDGYTF
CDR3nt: TGTGCCACCAGCAGAGTGAGTCTGGATGGCTACACCTTC

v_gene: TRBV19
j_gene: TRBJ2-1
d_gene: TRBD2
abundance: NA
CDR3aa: CASSIVLPGLAGGRYNEQFF
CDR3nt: TGTGCCAGTAGTATAGTGCTTCCGGGACTAGCGGGAGGAAGGTACAATGAGCAGTTCTTC

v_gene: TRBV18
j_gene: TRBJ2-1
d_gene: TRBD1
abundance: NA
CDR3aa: CASSTGTGDYNEQFF
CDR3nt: TGTGCCAGCTCAACCGGGACAGGGGATTACAATGAGCAGTTCTTC

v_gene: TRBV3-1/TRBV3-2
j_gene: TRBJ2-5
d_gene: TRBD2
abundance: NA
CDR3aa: CASSLPSGAYQETQYF
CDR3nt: TGTGCCAGCAGCCTACCTAGCGGGGCCTACCAAGAGACCCAGTACTTC

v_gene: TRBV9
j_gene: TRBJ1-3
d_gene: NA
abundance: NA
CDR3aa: CASSLLSSGNTIYF
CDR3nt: TGTGCCAGCAGCCTCTTGAGCTCTGGAAACACCATATATTTT

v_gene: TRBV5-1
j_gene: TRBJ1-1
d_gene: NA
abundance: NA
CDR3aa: CASSSSRAAGTEAFF
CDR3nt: TGCGCCAGCAGCTCCAGCCGGGCCGCGGGCACTGAAGCTTTCTTT

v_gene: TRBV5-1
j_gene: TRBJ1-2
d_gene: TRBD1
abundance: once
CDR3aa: CASSLGPTGDGYTF
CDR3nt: TGCGCCAGCAGCTTAGGCCCGACAGGGGATGGCTACACCTTC

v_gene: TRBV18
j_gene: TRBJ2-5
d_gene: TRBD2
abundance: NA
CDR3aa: CASSPRGPGGETQYF
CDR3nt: TGTGCCAGCTCACCAAGGGGTCCGGGGGGAGAGACCCAGTACTTC

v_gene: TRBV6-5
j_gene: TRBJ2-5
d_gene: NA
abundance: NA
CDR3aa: CASRTPQGGETQYF
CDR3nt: TGTGCCAGCAGAACCCCCCAGGGGGGAGAGACCCAGTACTTC

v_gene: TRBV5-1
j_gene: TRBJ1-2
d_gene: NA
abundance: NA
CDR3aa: CASSPDSYGYTF
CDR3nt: TGCGCCAGCAGCCCGGACAGCTATGGCTACACCTTC

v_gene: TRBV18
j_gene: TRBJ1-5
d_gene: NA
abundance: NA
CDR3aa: CASSPPQVSNQPQHF
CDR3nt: TGTGCCAGCTCACCACCCCAGGTTAGCAATCAGCCCCAGCATTTT

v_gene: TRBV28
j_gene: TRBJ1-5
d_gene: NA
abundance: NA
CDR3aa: CASSRGNSNQPQHF
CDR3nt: TGTGCCAGCAGTCGGGGGAATAGCAATCAGCCCCAGCATTTT

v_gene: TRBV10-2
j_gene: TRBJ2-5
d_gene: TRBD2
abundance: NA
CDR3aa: CASNLAGGPGETQYF
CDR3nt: TGCGCCAGCAACCTAGCGGGAGGGCCCGGGGAGACCCAGTACTTC

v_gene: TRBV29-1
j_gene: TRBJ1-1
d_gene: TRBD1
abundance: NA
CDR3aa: CSVDSTGGAFF
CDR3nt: TGCAGCGTTGATTCCACAGGGGGAGCTTTCTTT

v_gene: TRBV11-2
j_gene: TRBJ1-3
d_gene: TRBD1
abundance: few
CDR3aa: CAVGGQGNSGNTIYF
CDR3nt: TGTGCCGTTGGGGGACAGGGGAATAGTGGAAACACCATATATTTT

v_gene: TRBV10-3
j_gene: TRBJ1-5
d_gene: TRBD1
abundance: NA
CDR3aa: CAISDPTGTGIQPQHF
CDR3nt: TGTGCCATCAGTGATCCGACCGGGACAGGGATTCAGCCCCAGCATTTT

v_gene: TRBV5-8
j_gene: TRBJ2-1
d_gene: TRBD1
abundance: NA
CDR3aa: CASSLMTGDWDEQFF
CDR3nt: TGTGCCAGCAGCTTGATGACAGGGGATTGGGATGAGCAGTTCTTC

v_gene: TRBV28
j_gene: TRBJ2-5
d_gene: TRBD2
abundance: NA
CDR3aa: CASSLVLAGVKETQYF
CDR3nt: TGTGCCAGCAGTTTAGTGCTAGCGGGAGTAAAAGAGACCCAGTACTTC

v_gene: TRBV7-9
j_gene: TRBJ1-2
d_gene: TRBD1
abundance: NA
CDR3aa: CASSLGTEVGYTF
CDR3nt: TGTGCCAGCAGCCTTGGGACAGAGGTTGGCTACACCTTC

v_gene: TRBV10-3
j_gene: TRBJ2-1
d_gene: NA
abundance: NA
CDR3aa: CAISGTSGQSYNEQFF
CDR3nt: TGTGCCATCAGTGGGACCAGCGGGCAATCCTACAATGAGCAGTTCTTC

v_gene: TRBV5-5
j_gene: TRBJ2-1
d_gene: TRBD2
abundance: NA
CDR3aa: CASSLAFDSGVGNEQFF
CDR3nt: TGTGCCAGCAGCTTGGCTTTCGACAGCGGGGTAGGAAATGAGCAGTTCTTC

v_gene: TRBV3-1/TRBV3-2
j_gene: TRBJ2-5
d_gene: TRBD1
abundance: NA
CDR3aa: CASSQVTGGPETQYF
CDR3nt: TGTGCCAGCAGCCAAGTTACAGGGGGCCCGGAGACCCAGTACTTC

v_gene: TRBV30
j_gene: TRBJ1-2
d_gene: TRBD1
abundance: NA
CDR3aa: CAWKRRTGAHGYTF
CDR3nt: TGTGCCTGGAAGCGTCGGACAGGGGCACATGGCTACACCTTC

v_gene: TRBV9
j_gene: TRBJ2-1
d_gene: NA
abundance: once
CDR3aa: CASSVLVGNNEQFF
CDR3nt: TGTGCCAGCAGCGTCCTAGTAGGAAACAATGAGCAGTTCTTC

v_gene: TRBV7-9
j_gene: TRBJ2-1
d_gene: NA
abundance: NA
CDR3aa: CASSPAAENEQFF
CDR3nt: TGTGCCAGCAGCCCTGCAGCGGAGAATGAGCAGTTCTTC

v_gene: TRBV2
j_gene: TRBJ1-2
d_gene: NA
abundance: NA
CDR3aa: CASSRSQDSYGYTF
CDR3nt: TGTGCCAGCTCTCGATCCCAAGACAGCTATGGCTACACCTTC

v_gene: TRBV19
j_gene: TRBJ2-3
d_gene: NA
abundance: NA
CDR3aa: CASSTVTGSDTQYF
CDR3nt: TGTGCCAGTAGTACCGTCACAGGGTCAGATACGCAGTATTTT

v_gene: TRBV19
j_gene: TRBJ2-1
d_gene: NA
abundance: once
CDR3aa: CASSTRERINEQFF
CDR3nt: TGTGCCAGTAGTACACGGGAGCGTATTAATGAGCAGTTCTTC

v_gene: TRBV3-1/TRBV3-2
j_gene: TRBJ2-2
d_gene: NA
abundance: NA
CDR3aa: CASSPGNSYTGELFF
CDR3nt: TGTGCCAGCAGCCCAGGGAACAGTTACACCGGGGAGCTGTTTTTT

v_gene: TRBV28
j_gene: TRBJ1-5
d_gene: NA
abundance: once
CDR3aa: CASAAGGNQPQHF
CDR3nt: TGTGCCAGCGCGGCGGGGGGCAATCAGCCCCAGCATTTT

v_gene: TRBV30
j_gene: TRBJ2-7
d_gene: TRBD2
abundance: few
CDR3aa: CACLPSGPSYEQYF
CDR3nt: TGTGCCTGCCTCCCTAGCGGGCCCTCCTACGAGCAGTACTTC

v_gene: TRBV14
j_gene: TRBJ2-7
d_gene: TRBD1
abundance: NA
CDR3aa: CASSQENADRGARSSYEQYF
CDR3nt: TGTGCCAGCAGCCAAGAAAATGCGGACAGGGGCGCGAGGAGCTCCTACGAGCAGTACTTC

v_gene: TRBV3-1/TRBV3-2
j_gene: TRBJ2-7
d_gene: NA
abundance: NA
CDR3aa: CASSQDRGPSYEQYF
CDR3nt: TGTGCCAGCAGCCAAGATAGGGGTCCCTCCTACGAGCAGTACTTC